The entry below describes one TCR beta chain. Germline CDR1 is SQVTM and CDR2 is ANQGSEA. The CDR3 has 14 residues. Trimming shortened V by 0 bases and J by 4 bases, and 11 bases separated the two germline ends. This entry belongs to a study of human T cells and chemical hapten exposure. For the study at large: Patients, predominantly female, presented with alopecia areata, totalis or universalis.

This sample's time point: pre-sensitization, week 0. Specified treatment: therapeutic diphenylcyclopropenone sensitization with weekly scalp DPC. The donor pool consisted of alopecia patients aged 18 to 70 years, considered suitable for DPC. The library labeled individual cDNA molecules by adding unique molecular identifiers to them. TCRdb reprocessed the RACE reads via MiXCR and lists one record per CDR3 protein. The sample records about 260,000 distinct CDR3 sequences, 7% to 10% being singletons. The V and J genes are TRBV29-1 and TRBJ2-3; D is undetermined. The sample was whole blood, taken in connection with sensitization to the hapten diphenylcyclopropenone (DPC). This receptor was taken from a woman between 35 and 50 years old with alopecia areata. Some clones in this sample may be carry-over from other donors' samples. The CDR3 sequence is CSVEDPEWPDTQYF. DNA of the CDR3: TGCAGCGTTGAAGATCCTGAATGGCCAGATACGCAGTATTTT.